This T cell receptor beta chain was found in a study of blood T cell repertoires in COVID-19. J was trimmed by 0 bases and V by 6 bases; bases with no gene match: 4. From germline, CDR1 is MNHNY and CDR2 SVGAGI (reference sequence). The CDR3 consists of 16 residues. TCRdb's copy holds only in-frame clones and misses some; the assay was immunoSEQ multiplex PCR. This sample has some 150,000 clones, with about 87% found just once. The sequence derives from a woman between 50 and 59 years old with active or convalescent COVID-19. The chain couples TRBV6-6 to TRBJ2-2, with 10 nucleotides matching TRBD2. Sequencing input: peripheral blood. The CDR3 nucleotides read TGTGCCAGCAGGTGGCTAGCGGGGGCGAACACCGGGGAGCTGTTTTTT. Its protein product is CASRWLAGANTGELFF.